The sample holds many counts of the clone carrying this T cell receptor (beta chain). Its target is not known. This sample is part of a study of identical twins. Findings and limits, study-wide: Reduced insertions were recorded for abundant cord blood beta clonotypes, with no such pattern in memory repertoires. Zero-insertion results could be subject to partial confounding by invariant MAIT and iNKT cells. Monozygotic twin pairs showed more out-of-frame TCR alpha sharing than models estimated.

TCRdb fed the 5' RACE reads into MiXCR, producing one record per CDR3 protein. The sample shows under 250,000 distinct CDR3 sequences, around 10% of them seen only once. The specimen was memory (CD45RO+) T cells sorted from blood. The sequence was collected from a woman aged 18 to 35 in good health.

DNA of the CDR3: TGTGCCAGCACCACTAGTACTCCCGGATATACTGAGCAGTTCTTC. It translates to CASTTSTPGYTEQFF. The chain couples TRBV7-8 to TRBJ2-1, with D possibly matching TRBD2 (5 bases). V was trimmed by 7 bases and J by 9 bases, leaving 22 bases between them. The length of the CDR3 is 15 residues. Looked up from germline, CDR1 is SGHVS and CDR2 is FQNEAQ.